The 27 T cell receptor beta chains below were found in one sample sequenced in a study of CD8 T cells in Susac syndrome (dated 2019 in TCRdb). Receptors were amplified or captured by the immunoSEQ multiplex PCR assay. RNA was extracted with the RNeasy kit and roughly 0.45 to 1 ug was reverse transcribed using random hexamers. TCRdb trimmed the raw reads at Q25, called clones with MiXCR and kept productive beta chains. Rows matching on CDR3 protein sequence are summarized as one entry with the most common DNA and genes. Recorded for this sample are fewer than 150,000 distinct CDR3 sequences; 90% to 95% of them occurred a single time. Approximately 0.3% of the sample comes from the top ten. Sample: CD8+ T cells from PBMCs. These receptors were taken from a human donor in good health.

This chain uses TRBV13 with TRBJ2-2; D is ambiguous. Germline V gene data show CDR1 as PRHDT and CDR2 as FYEKMQ (reference sequence). V was cut by 4 bases and J by 1 base, with 10 bases left in between. The CDR3 contains 15 residues. Written as DNA, the CDR3 is TGTGCCAGCAGCTATGAGGATCTGAACACCGGGGAGCTGTTTTTT. Translation: CASSYEDLNTGELFF.

The V call is TRBV3-1, the J call TRBJ2-7, with a weak D call TRBD1 (5 bases). This CDR3 region has 21 residues. CDR1 and CDR2 (germline): LGHDT, YNNKEL (reference sequence). V lost 2 bases and J lost 0, with 29 bases in between. CDR3: CASSQKGDLGRRQPTSYEQYF. The CDR3 nucleotides are TGTGCCAGCAGCCAAAAAGGAGACTTGGGAAGGCGACAGCCAACCTCCTACGAGCAGTACTTC.

V usage is TRBV13 and J usage is TRBJ1-2, with 10 bases matching TRBD1. The CDR3 has 17 amino acids. CDR1 and CDR2 (germline): PRHDT, FYEKMQ (reference sequence). V was clipped by 1 base and J by 2 bases; unmatched bases: 7. For the CDR3, the DNA is TGTGCCAGCAGCTTAGTCGGGGGGACAGGGGCAAACTATGGCTACACCTTC. Protein: CASSLVGGTGANYGYTF.

The CDR3 loop reads CASSGTSGEIEQYF. The DNA of the CDR3 is TGTGCCAGCAGCGGGACTAGCGGGGAGATTGAGCAGTACTTC. The chain couples TRBV5-4 to TRBJ2-7; TRBD2 matches 13 bases. Trimming took 4 bases from V and 7 from J; bases not matched to a gene: 5. The CDR3 sequence is 14 residues long. Per the germline V gene, CDR1 is SGHNT and CDR2 is YYREEE (reference sequence). Complete variable domain (other parts from reference TRBV5-4 and TRBJ2-7): ETGVTQSPTHLIKTRGQQVTLRCSSQSGHNTVSWYQQALGQGPQFIFQYYREEENGRGNFPPRFSGLQFPNYSSELNVNALELDDSALYLCASSGTSGEIEQYFGPGTRLTVT.

DNA for the CDR3: TGTGCCTGGAGTTTGGGCGGCGAGCAGTACTTC. It is translated as CAWSLGGEQYF. The rearrangement links TRBV30 to TRBJ2-7; no firm D call. V was shortened by 2 bases and J by 6 bases, with 8 bases between the two germline ends. Germline CDR1 and CDR2: GTSNPN and SVGIG (reference sequence). This CDR3 is built from 11 residues.

The genes are TRBV6-5 and TRBJ2-7; 7 bases fit TRBD1. The CDR3 contains 14 residues. The germline V gene has CDR1 MNHEY and CDR2 SVGAGI. V dropped 4 bases and J dropped 2; count of bases not matched to a gene: 5. CDR3 DNA: TGTGCCAGCAGTTTCTTCGGGACAGCCTACGAGCAGTACTTC. Translating it yields CASSFFGTAYEQYF.

This chain connects TRBV29-1 to TRBJ2-2, with TRBD2 matching 8 bases. Germline trimming cut 7 bases from V and 7 bases from J; bases unmatched to any gene: 8. This CDR3 has 13 amino acids. Germline V gene sequence: CDR1 SQVTM, CDR2 ANQGSEA. Here the CDR3 reads CSGLSGVVGELFF. The CDR3 DNA follows: TGCAGCGGCCTTAGCGGGGTGGTCGGGGAGCTGTTTTTT.

This clonotype has just one count. V usage is TRBV30 and J usage is TRBJ2-7; D not resolved. The V end was cut by 5 bases, the J end by 3 bases, with 8 bases between. The germline gives CDR1 GTSNPN, CDR2 SVGIG (reference sequence). CDR3 length: 11 residues. CDR3 loop: CAWDLGYEQYF. The CDR3 DNA is TGTGCCTGGGACCTGGGCTACGAGCAGTACTTC. Using reference TRBV30 and TRBJ2-7 for the parts outside the CDR3, the full variable domain is SQTIHQWPATLVQPVGSPLSLECTVEGTSNPNLYWYRQAAGRGLQLLFYSVGIGQISSEVPQNLSASRPQDRQFILSSKKLLLSDSGFYLCAWDLGYEQYFGPGTRLTVT.

This chain connects TRBV20-1 to TRBJ2-7; 7 positions match TRBD2. The CDR3 is 15 amino acids. CDR1 and CDR2 from the germline V gene are DFQATT and SNEGSKA (reference sequence). V dropped 5 bases and J dropped 0; count of bases not matched to a gene: 10. The CDR3 DNA reads TGCAGTGCTCGTCTTCTAGCGGCCAACTCCTACGAGCAGTACTTC. Translated: CSARLLAANSYEQYF.

The DNA for the CDR3 is TGTGCCAGTAGTAGGGGGACAGGGCCCTACAATGAGCAGTTCTTC. It translates to CASSRGTGPYNEQFF. The chain couples TRBV19 to TRBJ2-1; TRBD1 agrees at 9 bases. The germline CDR1 and CDR2 sequences are LNHDA and SQIVND (reference sequence). V lost 4 bases, J lost 2 bases, and 3 bases stayed unmatched. The CDR3 consists of 15 residues. Full variable domain (rest looked up from reference TRBV19 and TRBJ2-1): DGGITQSPKYLFRKEGQNVTLSCEQNLNHDAMYWYRQDPGQGLRLIYYSQIVNDFQKGDIAEGYSVSREKKESFPLTVTSAQKNPTAFYLCASSRGTGPYNEQFFGPGTRLTVL.

The chain joins TRBV27 to TRBJ2-4; 8 bases fit TRBD1. V dropped 5 bases and J dropped 9; count of bases not matched to a gene: 9. The CDR3 consists of 14 residues. CDR1 and CDR2 (germline): MNHEY, SMNVEV (reference sequence). The CDR3: CASSPGTGGGIQYF. The CDR3 DNA reads as TGTGCCAGCAGTCCGGGGACAGGCGGCGGCATTCAGTACTTC.

The V gene is TRBV5-6, the J gene TRBJ2-1; D possibly corresponds to TRBD2 (5 bases). The CDR3 is 12 residues long. Germline-derived CDR1 and CDR2 are SGHDT and YYEEEE. Between the trimmed V and J ends, which lost 2 bases and 9 bases, there was a span of 9 bases. CDR3 amino acids: CASSFGRAEQFF. CDR3 nucleotides: TGTGCCAGCAGCTTCGGGCGGGCTGAGCAGTTCTTC.

The chain uses TRBV29-1 and TRBJ1-2; D gene unclear. Germline V gene sequence: CDR1 SQVTM, CDR2 ANQGSEA. V lost 3 bases, J lost 4 bases, and 12 bases lay in between. The CDR3 totals 13 residues. The CDR3 reads CSVDPGEGYGYTF. The CDR3 DNA sequence: TGCAGCGTTGATCCGGGAGAGGGCTATGGCTACACCTTC. The complete variable domain, with remaining parts taken from reference TRBV29-1 and TRBJ1-2, reads SAVISQKPSRDICQRGTSLTIQCQVDSQVTMMFWYRQQPGQSLTLIATANQGSEATYESGFVIDKFPISRPNLTFSTLTVSNMSPEDSSIYLCSVDPGEGYGYTFGSGTRLTVV.

The genes are TRBV27 and TRBJ1-2, with D unclear. Germline assignment: CDR1 MNHEY and CDR2 SMNVEV (reference sequence). V dropped 5 bases and J dropped 2 bases, with 12 bases sitting between them. The length of the CDR3 is 14 residues. CDR3 sequence (DNA): TGTGCCAGCAGTCCGTCGACGGGGAACTATGGCTACACCTTC. It encodes CASSPSTGNYGYTF.

This clonotype was counted a single time. The chain is built from TRBV20-1 and TRBJ2-7; TRBD1 aligns across 11 bases. The J segment lost 1 base and the V segment lost 5 bases, leaving 4 bases of the junction unmatched. The length of the CDR3 is 14 residues. Germline V gene data show CDR1 as DFQATT and CDR2 as SNEGSKA (reference sequence). The CDR3 DNA sequence: TGCAGTGCTGCCGGGACAGGGGGGTCCTACGAGCAGTACTTC. It specifies CSAAGTGGSYEQYF.

V usage is TRBV12-3 or TRBV12-4 and J usage is TRBJ1-5; no firm D call. The ends were cut back, 3 bases at V and 7 bases at J, with 7 bases in the middle. The CDR3 contains 12 residues. The CDR3 DNA is TGTGCCAGCAGTTTCCCCGGCCAGCCCCAGCATTTT. This gives the protein CASSFPGQPQHF.

The V and J genes are TRBV28 and TRBJ2-3; TRBD2 matches 9 bases. The germline V gene has CDR1 MDHEN and CDR2 SYDVKM. The V and J ends lost 3 bases and 8 bases, in that order; junction bases with no gene match: 6. There are 14 residues in the CDR3. CDR3: CASSFGGRAGTQYF. In DNA, the CDR3 is TGTGCCAGCAGTTTTGGCGGGAGGGCCGGTACGCAGTATTTT. The full variable domain, in which reference TRBV28 and TRBJ2-3 provide the parts outside the CDR3, is DVKVTQSSRYLVKRTGEKVFLECVQDMDHENMFWYRQDPGLGLRLIYFSYDVKMKEKGDIPEGYSVSREKKERFSLILESASTNQTSMYLCASSFGGRAGTQYFGPGTRLTVL.

The V and J genes are TRBV9 and TRBJ1-1, with 12 bases identical to TRBD1. J was trimmed by 6 bases and V by 3 bases; bases with no gene match: 9. Germline-derived CDR1 and CDR2 are SGDLS and YYNGEE. CDR3 size: 16 residues. The CDR3 DNA reads TGTGCCAGCAGCGAGGGGGACAGGGGGCGCATCCCTGAAGCTTTCTTT. This translates into CASSEGDRGRIPEAFF.

The V gene is TRBV29-1, the J gene TRBJ1-1; D uncertain. The CDR3 contains 12 residues. Deletions cut 5 bases from V and 0 bases from J, with 7 bases between. The germline CDR1 and CDR2 sequences are SQVTM and ANQGSEA. The CDR3 sequence is CSVMTMNTEAFF. In DNA, the CDR3 is TGCAGCGTTATGACTATGAACACTGAAGCTTTCTTT.

This chain uses TRBV6-5 with TRBJ2-7; tentative D call: TRBD2 (6 bases). V lost 4 bases to trimming and J lost 4 bases, with 11 bases between them. The length of the CDR3 is 13 residues. CDR1 is MNHEY and CDR2 is SVGAGI in the germline V gene. The CDR3 sequence: CASSFGRMYEQYF. The CDR3 DNA follows: TGTGCCAGCAGTTTCGGGAGAATGTACGAGCAGTACTTC.

This chain connects TRBV6-5 to TRBJ2-7, with D perhaps TRBD2 (6 bases). CDR1 is MNHEY, CDR2 SVGAGI, per germline. The germline V and J ends were trimmed by 6 bases and 2 bases, with 14 bases remaining between them. The CDR3 spans 14 residues. The DNA for the CDR3 is TGTGCCAGCAGCCGGGGACTGGCAGCCTACGAGCAGTACTTC. Residues: CASSRGLAAYEQYF.

The gene calls are TRBV2 and TRBJ1-1; D is unclear. Germline V gene data show CDR1 as SNHLY and CDR2 as FYNNEI. This CDR3 has 13 amino acids. The ends were cut back, 6 bases at V and 3 bases at J, with 11 bases in the middle. Here the CDR3 reads CASRPEGHTEAFF. As DNA, the CDR3 is TGTGCCAGCAGGCCTGAAGGCCACACTGAAGCTTTCTTT.

The chain couples TRBV27 to TRBJ1-1, with D possibly being TRBD1 (5 bases). The CDR3 has 15 amino acids. From germline, CDR1 is MNHEY and CDR2 SMNVEV (reference sequence). The V end was cut by 6 bases, the J end by 4 bases, with 18 bases between. In DNA form, the CDR3 reads TGTGCCAGCAGAGAGTTAGACGGGGGAAGCACTGAAGCTTTCTTT. Its protein product is CASRELDGGSTEAFF.

V usage is TRBV30 and J usage is TRBJ1-1; the D is unclear. Germline V gene data show CDR1 as GTSNPN and CDR2 as SVGIG (reference sequence). V lost 7 bases and J 6 bases, leaving 6 bases between the germline ends. This CDR3 contains 9 residues. The CDR3 coding sequence is TGTGCCTCACAGCCTGAAGCTTTCTTT. It encodes CASQPEAFF. Using reference TRBV30 and TRBJ1-1 for the parts outside the CDR3, the full variable domain is SQTIHQWPATLVQPVGSPLSLECTVEGTSNPNLYWYRQAAGRGLQLLFYSVGIGQISSEVPQNLSASRPQDRQFILSSKKLLLSDSGFYLCASQPEAFFGQGTRLTVV.

This chain connects TRBV29-1 to TRBJ1-2; D unresolved. The CDR3 contains 14 residues. Trimming left V 1 base short and J 2 bases short, with 11 bases between. CDR1 and CDR2 from the germline V gene are SQVTM and ANQGSEA. CDR3: CSVEGQIRNYGYTF. Here the CDR3 DNA reads TGCAGCGTTGAAGGCCAGATTCGCAACTATGGCTACACCTTC.

V usage is TRBV29-1 and J usage is TRBJ2-7; 9 bases are shared with TRBD1. The CDR3 spans 13 residues. Germline loops: CDR1 SQVTM, CDR2 ANQGSEA. J was trimmed by 2 bases and V by 7 bases; bases with no gene match: 6. CDR3 DNA sequence: TGCAGCGCCCGGGACAGGGAGACCTACGAGCAGTACTTC. Protein: CSARDRETYEQYF.

The V call is TRBV4-1, the J call TRBJ2-7, with D uncertain. Germline V gene lookup returns CDR1 MGHRA and CDR2 YSYEKL. CDR3 length: 13 residues. The ends were cut back, 1 base at V and 2 bases at J, with 6 bases in the middle. The CDR3 bases are TGCGCCAGCAGCCAAGGACCAGCCTACGAGCAGTACTTC. It yields the protein CASSQGPAYEQYF.